The T cell receptor beta chain under discussion was sequenced for a study of blood T cell repertoires in COVID-19. A word on this clone: Within the sample, other DNA sequences also encode this same CDR3.

CDR3 length: 11 residues. CDR1 and CDR2 from the germline V gene are SNHLY and FYNNEI. V gave up 10 bases and J gave up 6 bases; unmatched junction bases: 3. Authors' processing steps: Estimated nucleated cell counts came from reference gene primer amplification. Profiling relied on immunoSEQ multiplex PCR, and the TCRdb table lists in-frame clones only, not all of them. From that table come the V and J calls and clone size; the DNA was used to work out D and trimming. This sample has around 400,000 clones, with about 90% found just once. The chain couples TRBV2 to TRBJ2-4; TRBD1 aligns across 7 bases. The sample comprised peripheral blood. The source is a woman in her fifties or sixties with COVID-19, enrolled during active disease. CDR3 sequence (DNA): TGTGCCACATACAGGGGAAACATTCAGTACTTC. As protein: CATYRGNIQYF.